Shown below are 2 T cell receptor beta chains from a single sample sequenced in a study of blood T cell repertoires in COVID-19. Profiled with immunoSEQ multiplex PCR; TCRdb holds only in-frame clones, not every one. Of roughly 90,000 clones in the sample, nearly 90% were seen once. Specimen: peripheral blood. Every receptor here comes from a woman older than 75 with active COVID-19.

This chain links TRBV5-5 with TRBJ2-7; 9 nucleotides line up with TRBD2. Losses at the gene ends were 5 bases for V and 0 bases for J; bases not matched to a gene: 6. Looked up from germline, CDR1 is SGHKS and CDR2 is YYEKEE (reference sequence). The CDR3 extends over 15 amino acids. CDR3 region: CASRKTSGDSYEQYF. The CDR3 nucleotides read TGTGCCAGCAGGAAGACTAGCGGAGACTCCTACGAGCAGTACTTC.

The chain employs TRBV3-1 (or the pseudogene TRBV3-2) and TRBJ2-1; 13 positions agree with TRBD2. With V trimmed by 3 bases and J by 6 bases, 5 bases remained unmatched. The CDR3 is 16 amino acids. Germline V gene data show CDR1 as LGHDT and CDR2 as YNNKEL (reference sequence). The CDR3 DNA reads as TGTGCCAGCAGCCAGAGGACTAGCGGGAGCCCCAATGAGCAGTTCTTC. This gives the protein CASSQRTSGSPNEQFF.